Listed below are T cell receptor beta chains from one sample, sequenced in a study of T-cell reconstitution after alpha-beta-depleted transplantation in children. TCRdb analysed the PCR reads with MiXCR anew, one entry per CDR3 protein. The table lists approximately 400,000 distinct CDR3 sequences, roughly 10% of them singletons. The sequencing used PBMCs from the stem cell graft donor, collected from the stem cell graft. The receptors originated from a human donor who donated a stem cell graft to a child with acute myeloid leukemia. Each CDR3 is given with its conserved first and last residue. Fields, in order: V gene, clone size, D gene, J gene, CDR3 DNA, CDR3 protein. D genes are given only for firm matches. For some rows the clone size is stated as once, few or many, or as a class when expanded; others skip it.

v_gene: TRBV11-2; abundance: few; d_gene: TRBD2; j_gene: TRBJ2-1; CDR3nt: TGTGCCAGCAGGAACGGGGGGTGGAATGAGCAGTTCTTC; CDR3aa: CASRNGGWNEQFF
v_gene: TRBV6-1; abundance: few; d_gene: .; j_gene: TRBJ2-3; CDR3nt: TGTGCCAGCAGTGAGATAGGCACTAGCACAGATACGCAGTATTTT; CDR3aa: CASSEIGTSTDTQYF
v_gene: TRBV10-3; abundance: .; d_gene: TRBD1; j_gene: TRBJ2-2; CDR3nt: TGTGCCATCAGTCGGCAACAGGGGGCGTTGACCGGGGAGCTGTTTTTT; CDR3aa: CAISRQQGALTGELFF
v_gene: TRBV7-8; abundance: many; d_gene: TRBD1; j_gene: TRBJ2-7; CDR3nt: TGTGCCAGCAGCTCGGGGACAGGGGGCTACGAGCAGTACTTC; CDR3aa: CASSSGTGGYEQYF
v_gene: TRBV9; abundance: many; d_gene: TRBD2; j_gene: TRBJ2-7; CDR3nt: TGTGCCAGCAGCGCCCATAGCGGGAGGGATTACGAGCAGTACTTC; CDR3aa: CASSAHSGRDYEQYF
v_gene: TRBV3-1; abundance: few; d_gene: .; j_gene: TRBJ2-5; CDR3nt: TGTGCCAGCAGCCTTAATGGAATCACTCAAGAGACCCAGTACTTC; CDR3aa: CASSLNGITQETQYF
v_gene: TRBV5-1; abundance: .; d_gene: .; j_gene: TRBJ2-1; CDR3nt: TGCGCCAGCAGCTTGGACCTTCGCTCCTACAATGAGCAGTTCTTC; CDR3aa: CASSLDLRSYNEQFF
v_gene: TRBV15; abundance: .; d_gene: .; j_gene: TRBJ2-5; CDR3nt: TGTGCCACCAGCAGACAGGGCGCGGAGACCCAGTACTTC; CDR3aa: CATSRQGAETQYF
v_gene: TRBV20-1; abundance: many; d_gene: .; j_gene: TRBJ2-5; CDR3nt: TGCAGTGCTAGAGATCAGGGCCAGGAGACCCAGTACTTC; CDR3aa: CSARDQGQETQYF
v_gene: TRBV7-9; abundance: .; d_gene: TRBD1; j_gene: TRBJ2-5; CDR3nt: TGTGCCAGCAGCTTGGACAGGGCCCTCAGGGAGACCCAGTACTTC; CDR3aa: CASSLDRALRETQYF
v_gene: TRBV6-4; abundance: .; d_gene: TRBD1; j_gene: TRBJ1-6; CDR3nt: TGTGCCAGCAGTGTGGACGGGACAGGGAATTCACCCCTCCACTTT; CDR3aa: CASSVDGTGNSPLHF
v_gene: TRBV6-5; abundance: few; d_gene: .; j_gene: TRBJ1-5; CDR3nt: TGTGCCAGCAGTTACTCGGCGGGAAGGGGCAATCAGCCCCAGCATTTT; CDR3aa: CASSYSAGRGNQPQHF
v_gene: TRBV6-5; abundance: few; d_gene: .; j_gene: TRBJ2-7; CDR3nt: TGTGCCAGCAGTTACTCGTTTCTCGGGGTACGCGAGCAGTACTTC; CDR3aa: CASSYSFLGVREQYF
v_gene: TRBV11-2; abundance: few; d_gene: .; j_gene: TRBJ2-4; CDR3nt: TGTGCCAGCAGCGACCGGAGCATTCAGTACTTC; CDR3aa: CASSDRSIQYF
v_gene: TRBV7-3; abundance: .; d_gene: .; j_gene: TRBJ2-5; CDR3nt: TGTGCCAGCAGCTTAAGTCGGACACACCAAGAGACCCAGTACTTC; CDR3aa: CASSLSRTHQETQYF
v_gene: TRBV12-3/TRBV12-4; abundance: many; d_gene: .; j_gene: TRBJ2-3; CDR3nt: TGTGCCAGCAGTTTTGCTGGACCAGATACGCAGTATTTT; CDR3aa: CASSFAGPDTQYF
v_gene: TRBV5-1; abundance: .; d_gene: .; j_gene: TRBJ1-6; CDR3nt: TGCGCCAGCAGCCCTACGGGACAAGGTGATTCACCCCTCCACTTT; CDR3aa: CASSPTGQGDSPLHF
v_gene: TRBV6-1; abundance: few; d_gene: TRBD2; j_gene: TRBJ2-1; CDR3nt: TGTGCCAGCAGCCGAATCTGGCAGGGAGGGTACAATGAGCAGTTCTTC; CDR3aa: CASSRIWQGGYNEQFF
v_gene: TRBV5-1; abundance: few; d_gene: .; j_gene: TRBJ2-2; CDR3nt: TGCGCCAGCAGCTTGAACGGCGGCACCGGGGAGCTGTTTTTT; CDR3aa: CASSLNGGTGELFF
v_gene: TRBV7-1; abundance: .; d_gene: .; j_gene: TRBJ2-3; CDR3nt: TGTGCCAGCAGTACAACCATCCAGTGGCTCACAGATACGCAGTATTTT; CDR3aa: CASSTTIQWLTDTQYF
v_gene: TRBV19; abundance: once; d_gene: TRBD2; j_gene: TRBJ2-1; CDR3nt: TGTGCCAGTAGTTCGGGGGGTCCGCCATACAATGAGCAGTTCTTC; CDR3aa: CASSSGGPPYNEQFF
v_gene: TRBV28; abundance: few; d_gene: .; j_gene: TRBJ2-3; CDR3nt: TGTGCCAGCAGCCAGGGGGGGGTGACAGATACGCAGTATTTT; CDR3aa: CASSQGGVTDTQYF
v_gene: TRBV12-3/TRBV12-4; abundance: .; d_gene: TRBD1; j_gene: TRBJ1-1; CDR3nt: TGTGCCAGCAGCCCTGGGACAGGGATTCTGAACACTGAAGCTTTCTTT; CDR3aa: CASSPGTGILNTEAFF
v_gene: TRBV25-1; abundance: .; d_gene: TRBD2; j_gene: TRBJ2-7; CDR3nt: TGTGCCAGCAGTGAATTCTTCTCTACTAGCGGGAGTTACGAGCAGTACTTC; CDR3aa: CASSEFFSTSGSYEQYF
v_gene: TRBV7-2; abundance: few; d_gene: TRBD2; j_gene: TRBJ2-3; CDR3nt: TGTGCCAGCAGCTCCAATAGCGGGGGGGCAGATACGCAGTATTTT; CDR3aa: CASSSNSGGADTQYF
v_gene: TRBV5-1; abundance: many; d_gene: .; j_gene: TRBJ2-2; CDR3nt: TGCGCCAGCAGCTTGAGTCAGGGCCCCGGCACCGGGGAGCTGTTTTTT; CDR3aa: CASSLSQGPGTGELFF
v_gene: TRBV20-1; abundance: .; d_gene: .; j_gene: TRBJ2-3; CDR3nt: TGCAGTGCTAGAGAGGGGGGACACTACACAGATACGCAGTATTTT; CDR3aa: CSAREGGHYTDTQYF
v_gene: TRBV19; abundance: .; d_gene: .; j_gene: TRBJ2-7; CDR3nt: TGTGCCAGTAGTATCGCACAGGGAGGCGAGCAGTACTTC; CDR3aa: CASSIAQGGEQYF
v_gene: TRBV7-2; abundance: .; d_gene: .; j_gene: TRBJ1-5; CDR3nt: TGTGCCAGCAGCCCCCCGATAGGAAATCAGCCCCAGCATTTT; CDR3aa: CASSPPIGNQPQHF
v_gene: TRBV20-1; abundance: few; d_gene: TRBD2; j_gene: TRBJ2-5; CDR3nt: TGCAGTGCTAGAGATCTCTCAGCGGGGGGGCGAGAGACCCAGTACTTC; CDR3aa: CSARDLSAGGRETQYF
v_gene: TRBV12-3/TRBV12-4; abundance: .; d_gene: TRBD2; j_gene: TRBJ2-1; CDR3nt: TGTGCCAGCAGGGTTGAGGGAGGGAATGAGCAGTTCTTC; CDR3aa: CASRVEGGNEQFF
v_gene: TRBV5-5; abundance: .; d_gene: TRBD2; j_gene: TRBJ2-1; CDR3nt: TGTGCCAGCAGCTCCAGCGGGAGCTATGAGCAGTTCTTC; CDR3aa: CASSSSGSYEQFF
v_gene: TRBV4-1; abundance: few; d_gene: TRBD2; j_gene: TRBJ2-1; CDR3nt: TGCGCCAGCAGCCGCCAACTAGCGGGTCCGAATGAGCAGTTCTTC; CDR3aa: CASSRQLAGPNEQFF
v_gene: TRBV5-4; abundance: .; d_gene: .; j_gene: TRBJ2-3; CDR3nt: TGTGCCAGCAGCTTGCCCATCCGGGTAGATACGCAGTATTTT; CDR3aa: CASSLPIRVDTQYF
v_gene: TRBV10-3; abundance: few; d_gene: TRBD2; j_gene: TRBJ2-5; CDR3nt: TGTGCCATCAGTGAGGGGACTAGGATGTTGGAGACCCAGTACTTC; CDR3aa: CAISEGTRMLETQYF
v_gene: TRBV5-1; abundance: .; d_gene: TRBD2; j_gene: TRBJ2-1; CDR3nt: TGCGCCAGCAGCTTGGAGCGGGGAAGGGGCAATGAGCAGTTCTTC; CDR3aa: CASSLERGRGNEQFF
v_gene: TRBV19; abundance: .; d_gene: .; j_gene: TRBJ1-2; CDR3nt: TGTGCCAGTAGTATTCACGGTTCGGACTATGGCTACACCTTC; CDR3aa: CASSIHGSDYGYTF
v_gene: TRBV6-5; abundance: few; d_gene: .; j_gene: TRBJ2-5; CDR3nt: TGTGCCAGCAGTTACGCGCGGAAACAAGAGACCCAGTACTTC; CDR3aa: CASSYARKQETQYF
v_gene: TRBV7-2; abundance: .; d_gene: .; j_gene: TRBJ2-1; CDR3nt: TGTGCCAGCACCGTGGGCTCCTACAATGAGCAGTTCTTC; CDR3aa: CASTVGSYNEQFF
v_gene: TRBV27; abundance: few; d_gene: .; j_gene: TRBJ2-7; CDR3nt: TGTGCCAGCAGTTTATGGGCAGGGACCTACGAGCAGTACTTC; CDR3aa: CASSLWAGTYEQYF
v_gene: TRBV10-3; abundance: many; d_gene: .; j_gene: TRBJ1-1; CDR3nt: TGTGCCATCAGTGAGTCGTTCCTCGGACACTCGAACACTGAAGCTTTCTTT; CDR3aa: CAISESFLGHSNTEAFF
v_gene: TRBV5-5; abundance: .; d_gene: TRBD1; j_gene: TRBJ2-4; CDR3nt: TGTGCCAGCAGCTTGGCGGGACAGGGGGCGGCCAAAAACATTCAGTACTTC; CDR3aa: CASSLAGQGAAKNIQYF
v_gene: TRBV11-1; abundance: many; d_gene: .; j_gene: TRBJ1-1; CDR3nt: TGTGCCAGCAGCTTATCGGGAGAAGCTTTCTTT; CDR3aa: CASSLSGEAFF
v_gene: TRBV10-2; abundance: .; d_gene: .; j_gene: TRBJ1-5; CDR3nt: TGCGCCAGCAGTGAGAGGGCGGGGCAGCCCCAGCATTTT; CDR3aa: CASSERAGQPQHF
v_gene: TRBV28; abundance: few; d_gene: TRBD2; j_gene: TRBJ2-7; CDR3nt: TGTGCCAGCGAAATTTCGGGGGGGGACGAGCAGTACTTC; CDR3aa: CASEISGGDEQYF
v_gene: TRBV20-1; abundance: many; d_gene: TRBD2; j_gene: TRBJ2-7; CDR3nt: TGCAGTGCTACTTCCCCAGCGGGAGACTCCTACGAGCAGTACTTC; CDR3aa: CSATSPAGDSYEQYF
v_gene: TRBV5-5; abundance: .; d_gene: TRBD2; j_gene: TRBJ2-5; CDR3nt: TGTGCCAGCAGCCCGGTGACTTGGGAGGGAGAGACCCAGTACTTC; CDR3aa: CASSPVTWEGETQYF
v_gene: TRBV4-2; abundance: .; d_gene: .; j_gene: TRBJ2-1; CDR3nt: TGTGCCAGCAGCCCTGGGATTTTGGGGCACAATGAGCAGTTCTTC; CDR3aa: CASSPGILGHNEQFF
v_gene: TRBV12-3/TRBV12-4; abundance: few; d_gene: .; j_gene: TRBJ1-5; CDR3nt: TGTGCCAGCAGTTCCCGTCGGCGACAGCTATCGGGCAATCAGCCCCAGCATTTT; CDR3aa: CASSSRRRQLSGNQPQHF
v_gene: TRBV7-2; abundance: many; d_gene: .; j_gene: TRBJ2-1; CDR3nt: TGTGCCAGCAGACAAAGAGGGAGCTCCTACAATGAGCAGTTCTTC; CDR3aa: CASRQRGSSYNEQFF
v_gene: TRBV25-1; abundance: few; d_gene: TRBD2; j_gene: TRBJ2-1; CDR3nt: TGTGCCAGCAGAGAAGTTAGCGGGAGGTTCTACAATGAGCAGTTCTTC; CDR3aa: CASREVSGRFYNEQFF
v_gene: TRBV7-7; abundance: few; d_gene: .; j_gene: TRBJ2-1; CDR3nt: TGTGCTAGCAGCTTAGCTCGGGTCAATGAGCAGTTCTTC; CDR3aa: CASSLARVNEQFF
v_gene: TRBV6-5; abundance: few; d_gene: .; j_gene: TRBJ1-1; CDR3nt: TGTGCCAGCAAGGGGTGGCAGACTGAAGCTTTCTTT; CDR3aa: CASKGWQTEAFF
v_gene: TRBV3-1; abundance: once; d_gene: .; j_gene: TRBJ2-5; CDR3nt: TGTGCCACTTCACCGGGGGGCGGAGAGACCCAGTACTTC; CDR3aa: CATSPGGGETQYF
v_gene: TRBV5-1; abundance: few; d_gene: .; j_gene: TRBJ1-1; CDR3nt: TGCGCCAGCAGCTTGCAGGCTTCAGGAATGAACACTGAAGCTTTCTTT; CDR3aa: CASSLQASGMNTEAFF